This T cell receptor beta chain was captured by sequencing in a study of shared clonotypes between healthy human individuals. General observations from the study: In several donors, around 4.5% of naive CD4 clonotypes appeared in common. Blood was the sole source, and tissue repertoires probably differ.

In the case of this clone: Its antigen is currently unknown.

Running of the assay took place at deep level. Sequencing was performed with immunoSEQ multiplex PCR; in TCRdb, only in-frame clones are kept and a portion is missing. The sample has around 2,100,000 clones, about 95% seen once. Naivety among CD8 cells was defined by CD45RO negativity and positive CCR7 selection, thereby excluding terminally differentiated effector memory CD45RA+ cells. Germline CDR1 and CDR2: SGHTA and FQGNSA. CDR3 length: 15 residues. V lost 7 bases, J lost 3 bases, and 5 bases stayed unmatched. This clonotype was obtained from a young man in good health. Sequenced sample: naive CD8+ T cells sorted from blood. The chain recombines TRBV7-2 with TRBJ2-1; 11 bases are a match to TRBD2. The CDR3 sequence: CASNLAGGVYNEQFF. The CDR3 DNA is TGTGCCAGCAATCTAGCGGGGGGTGTCTACAATGAGCAGTTCTTC.